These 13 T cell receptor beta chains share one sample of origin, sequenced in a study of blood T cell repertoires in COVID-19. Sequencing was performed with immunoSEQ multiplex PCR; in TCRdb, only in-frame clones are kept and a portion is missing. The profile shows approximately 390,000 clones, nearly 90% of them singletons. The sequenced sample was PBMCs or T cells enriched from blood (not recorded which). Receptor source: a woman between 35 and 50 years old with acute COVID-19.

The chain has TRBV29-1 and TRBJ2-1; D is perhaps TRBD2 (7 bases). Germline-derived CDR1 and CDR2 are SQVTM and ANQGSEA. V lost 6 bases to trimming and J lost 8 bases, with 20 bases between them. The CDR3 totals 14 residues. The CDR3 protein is CSVESGTRRDEQFF. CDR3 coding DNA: TGCAGCGTGGAGAGCGGGACAAGGCGCGATGAGCAGTTCTTC.

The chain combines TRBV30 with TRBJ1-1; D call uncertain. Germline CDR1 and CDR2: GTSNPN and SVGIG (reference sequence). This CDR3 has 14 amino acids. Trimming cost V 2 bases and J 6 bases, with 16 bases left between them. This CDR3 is CAWSHTGFDAEAFF. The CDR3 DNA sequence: TGTGCCTGGAGTCATACGGGGTTTGACGCTGAAGCTTTCTTT.

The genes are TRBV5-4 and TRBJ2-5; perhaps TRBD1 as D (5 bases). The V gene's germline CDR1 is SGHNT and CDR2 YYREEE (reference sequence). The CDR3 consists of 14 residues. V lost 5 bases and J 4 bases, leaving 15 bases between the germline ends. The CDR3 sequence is CASSLGLGAETQYF. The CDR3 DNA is TGTGCCAGCAGTCTGGGTCTAGGGGCAGAGACCCAGTACTTC.

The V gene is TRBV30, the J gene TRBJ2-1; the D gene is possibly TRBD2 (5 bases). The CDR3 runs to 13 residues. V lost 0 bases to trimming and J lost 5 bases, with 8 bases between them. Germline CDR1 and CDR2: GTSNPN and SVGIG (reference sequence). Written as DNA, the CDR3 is TGTGCCTGGAGTGTGTTAGCGAACAATGAGCAGTTCTTC. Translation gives CAWSVLANNEQFF.

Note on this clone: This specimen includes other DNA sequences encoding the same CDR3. The CDR3 protein is CASSLDRDYEQYF. The CDR3 bases are TGTGCCAGCAGCTTAGATCGGGACTACGAGCAGTACTTC. The chain carries TRBV11-2 and TRBJ2-7, with D possibly being TRBD2 (5 bases). CDR1 and CDR2 from the germline V gene are SGHAT and FQNNGV. The V end was cut by 0 bases, the J end by 3 bases, with 6 bases between. The CDR3 is made up of 13 amino acids.

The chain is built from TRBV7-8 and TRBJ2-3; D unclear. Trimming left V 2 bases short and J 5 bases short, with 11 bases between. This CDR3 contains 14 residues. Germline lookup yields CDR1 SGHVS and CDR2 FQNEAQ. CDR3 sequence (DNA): TGTGCCAGCAGCTTATTCCACGACATAGATACGCAGTATTTT. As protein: CASSLFHDIDTQYF. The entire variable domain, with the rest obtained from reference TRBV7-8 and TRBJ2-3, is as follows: GAGVSQSPRYKVAKRGQDVALRCDPISGHVSLFWYQQALGQGPEFLTYFQNEAQLDKSGLPSDRFFAERPEGSVSTLKIQRTQQEDSAVYLCASSLFHDIDTQYFGPGTRLTVL.

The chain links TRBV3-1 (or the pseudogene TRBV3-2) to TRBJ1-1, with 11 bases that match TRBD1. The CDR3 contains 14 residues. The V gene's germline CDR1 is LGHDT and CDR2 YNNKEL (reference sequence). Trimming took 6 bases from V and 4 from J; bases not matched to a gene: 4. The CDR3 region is CASSYGQGATEAFF. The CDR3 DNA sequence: TGTGCCAGCAGTTACGGACAGGGGGCCACTGAAGCTTTCTTT.

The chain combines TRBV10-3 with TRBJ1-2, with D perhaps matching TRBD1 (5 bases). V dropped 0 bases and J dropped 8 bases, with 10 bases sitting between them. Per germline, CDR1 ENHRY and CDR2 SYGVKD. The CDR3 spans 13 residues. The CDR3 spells CAISESSGYGYTF. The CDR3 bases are TGTGCCATCAGTGAGTCCTCAGGGTACGGCTACACCTTC.

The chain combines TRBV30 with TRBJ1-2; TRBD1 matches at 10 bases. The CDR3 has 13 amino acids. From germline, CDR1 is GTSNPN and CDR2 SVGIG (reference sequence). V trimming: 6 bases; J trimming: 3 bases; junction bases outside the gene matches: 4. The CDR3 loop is CACRQGADYGYTF. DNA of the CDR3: TGTGCCTGTAGACAGGGGGCAGACTATGGCTACACCTTC.

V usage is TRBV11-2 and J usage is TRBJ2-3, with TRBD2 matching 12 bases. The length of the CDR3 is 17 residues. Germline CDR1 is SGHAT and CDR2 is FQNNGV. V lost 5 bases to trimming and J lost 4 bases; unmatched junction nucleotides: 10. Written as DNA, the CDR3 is TGTGCCAGCAGCCCGCGAACTAGCGGGGGGAAGGCAGATACGCAGTATTTT. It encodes CASSPRTSGGKADTQYF.

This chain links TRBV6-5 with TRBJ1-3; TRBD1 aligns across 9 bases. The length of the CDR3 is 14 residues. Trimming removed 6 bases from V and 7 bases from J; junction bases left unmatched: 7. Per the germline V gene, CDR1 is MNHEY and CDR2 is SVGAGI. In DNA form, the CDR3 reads TGTGCCAGCAGAAAACAGGGGGCGCGGAACACCATATATTTT. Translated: CASRKQGARNTIYF.

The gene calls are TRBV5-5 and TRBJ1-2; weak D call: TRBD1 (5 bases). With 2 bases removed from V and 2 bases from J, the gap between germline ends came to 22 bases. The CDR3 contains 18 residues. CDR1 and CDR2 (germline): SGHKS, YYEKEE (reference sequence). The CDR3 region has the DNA TGTGCCAGCAGCTTTTCCATCCGGTCAGGGAAACCCAACTATGGCTACACCTTC. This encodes CASSFSIRSGKPNYGYTF.

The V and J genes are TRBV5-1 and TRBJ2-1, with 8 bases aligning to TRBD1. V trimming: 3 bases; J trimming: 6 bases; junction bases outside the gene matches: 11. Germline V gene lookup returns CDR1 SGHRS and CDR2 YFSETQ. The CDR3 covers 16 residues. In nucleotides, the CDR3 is TGCGCCAGCAGCTCGCTTGGGACAGGTTCATCCAATGAGCAGTTCTTC. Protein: CASSSLGTGSSNEQFF.